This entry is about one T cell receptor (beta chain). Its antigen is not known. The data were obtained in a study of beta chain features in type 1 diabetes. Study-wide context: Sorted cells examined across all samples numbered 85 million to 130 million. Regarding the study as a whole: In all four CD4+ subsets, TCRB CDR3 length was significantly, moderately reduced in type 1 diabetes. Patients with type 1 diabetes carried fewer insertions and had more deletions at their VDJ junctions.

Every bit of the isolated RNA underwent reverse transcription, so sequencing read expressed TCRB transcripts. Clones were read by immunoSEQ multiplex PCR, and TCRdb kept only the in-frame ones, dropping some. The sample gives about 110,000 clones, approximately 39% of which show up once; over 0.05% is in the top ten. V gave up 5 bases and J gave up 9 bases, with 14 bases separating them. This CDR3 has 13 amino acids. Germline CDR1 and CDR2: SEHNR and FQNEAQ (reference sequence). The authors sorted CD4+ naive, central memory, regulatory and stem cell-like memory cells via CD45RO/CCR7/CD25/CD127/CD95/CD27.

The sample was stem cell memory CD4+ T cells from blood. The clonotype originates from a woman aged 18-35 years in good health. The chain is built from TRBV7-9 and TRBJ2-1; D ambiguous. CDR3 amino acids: CASSPFDPGEQFF. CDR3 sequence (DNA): TGTGCCAGCAGCCCCTTTGACCCGGGTGAGCAGTTCTTC.